The count of the clone carrying this TCR beta chain is one. The protocol was immunoSEQ multiplex PCR, while the TCRdb copy is restricted to in-frame clones and leaves out a portion. The repertoire consists of over a million clones, with approximately 98.5% occurring once and the leading ten covering 0.36%. CDR1 SGHAT and CDR2 FQNNGV come from the germline V gene. J was trimmed by 6 bases and V by 4 bases; bases with no gene match: 11. The CDR3 length is 15 residues. These data are taken from a study of shared clonotypes between healthy human individuals. Study context: CD4 naive and CD4 memory each took three plates per donor, while CD8 naive took two and CD8 memory one.

The receptor was derived from a man younger than 45 in good health. V gene TRBV11-2 combines with J gene TRBJ2-7; the match to TRBD2 covers 8 bases. The sequenced material came from naive CD4+ T cells sorted from blood. Subset indicated: CD45RA+ positively selected. The CDR3 bases are TGTGCCAGCAGCTCTACGGGACTAGGCACGCCCGAGCAGTACTTC. Translated, it gives CASSSTGLGTPEQYF.